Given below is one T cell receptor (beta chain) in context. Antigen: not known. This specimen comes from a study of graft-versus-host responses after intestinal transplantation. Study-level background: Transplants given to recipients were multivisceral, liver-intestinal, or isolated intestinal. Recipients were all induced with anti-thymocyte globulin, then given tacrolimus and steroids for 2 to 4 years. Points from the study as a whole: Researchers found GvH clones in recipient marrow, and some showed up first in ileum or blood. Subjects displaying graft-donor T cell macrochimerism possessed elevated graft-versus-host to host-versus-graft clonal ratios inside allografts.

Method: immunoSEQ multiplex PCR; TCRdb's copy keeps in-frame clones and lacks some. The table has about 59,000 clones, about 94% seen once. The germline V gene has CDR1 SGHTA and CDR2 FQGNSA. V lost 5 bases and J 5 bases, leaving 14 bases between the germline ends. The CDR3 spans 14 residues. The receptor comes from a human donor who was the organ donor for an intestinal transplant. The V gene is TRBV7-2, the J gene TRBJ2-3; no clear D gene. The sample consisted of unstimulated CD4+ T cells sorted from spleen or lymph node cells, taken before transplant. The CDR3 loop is CASSPGEAKDTQYF. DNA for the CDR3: TGTGCCAGCAGCCCCGGCGAAGCAAAAGATACGCAGTATTTT.